This T cell receptor beta chain was obtained from a study of T cells after yellow fever vaccination. Broader study findings: In post-booster samples, most primary-vaccination clones reappeared (roughly 96% CD4, approximately 91% CD8).

V shed 2 bases and J shed 4 bases, with 4 bases lying between them. The CDR3 has 12 amino acids. Germline V gene sequence: CDR1 MNHEY, CDR2 SVGEGT. Template-switching 5'RACE yielded the TCR cDNA; a universal primer site and UMIs were added in the process. Each CDR3 protein is one row after TCRdb ran MiXCR on the 5' RACE reads. The table has 350,000 or so distinct CDR3 sequences, roughly 8.3% seen once. This clonotype was seen at least ten times. Its target is unknown. V gene TRBV6-2 or TRBV6-3 combines with J gene TRBJ2-3; D gene uncertain. The sample consisted of PBMCs, taken around 45 days after the first yellow fever vaccination. The sequence derives from a man younger than 35 who received the YFV17D yellow fever vaccine. CDR3 region: CASSYVADTQYF. The CDR3 DNA reads TGTGCCAGCAGTTACGTGGCAGATACGCAGTATTTT.